This T cell receptor beta chain derives from a study of early stage breast cancer tumors. The overall study: Under 10 ER+/PR+/HER2- tumors were invasive ductal; a few were invasive lobular.

Profiling relied on immunoSEQ multiplex PCR, and the TCRdb table lists in-frame clones only, not all of them. The sample includes fewer than 75,000 clones, about 83% of them seen just once. Trimming at V came to 5 bases and at J to 8 bases, leaving 10 bases not matched to a gene. This CDR3 has 15 residues. CDR1 SEHNR and CDR2 FQNEAQ come from the germline V gene (reference sequence). This clonotype was obtained from a person aged 30 to 39 with breast cancer. Sample: blood. The chain couples TRBV7-9 to TRBJ2-7; 12 nucleotides align to TRBD1. The CDR3 loop reads CASSHVGQGAFQQYF. Here the CDR3 DNA reads TGTGCCAGCAGCCATGTGGGACAGGGGGCTTTCCAGCAGTACTTC.